This T cell receptor beta chain came from a study of shared clonotypes between healthy human individuals. Across the whole study: The composition of the donors was a couple of women and a few men aged 18 to 49. Study-level points and caveats: Naive subsets generally had larger estimated richness than memory subsets.

Germline V gene lookup returns CDR1 SGDLS and CDR2 YYNGEE. CDR3 length equals 13 residues. Trimming left V 0 bases short and J 8 bases short, with 11 bases between. Worth noting for this clone: The antigen remains undetermined.

Deep level was the assay's run setting. The material for each subset, its genomic DNA, was split evenly across several immunoSEQ plates. The data were produced by immunoSEQ multiplex PCR, yet TCRdb's version contains in-frame clones alone and is incomplete. The sample includes about 1.5 million clones, around 98% of them seen just once. The specimen was naive CD4+ T cells sorted from blood. Subset denoted: CD45RA+ positively selected. The clonotype was recovered from a man in his thirties or forties in good health. The chain joins TRBV9 to TRBJ1-2, with D unresolved. In nucleotides, the CDR3 is TGTGCCAGCAGCGTAGCGGGCGGTTGGGGCTACACCTTC. This sequence encodes CASSVAGGWGYTF.